This T cell receptor beta chain comes out of a study of cytomegalovirus exposure and HLA in healthy donors. 13 Jbeta primers and 60 Vbeta primers were used for the PCR. TCRdb keeps only in-frame clones here, not all; method: immunoSEQ multiplex PCR. The profile shows some 97,000 clones, around three quarters of them singletons. V lost 1 base to trimming and J lost 0 bases, with 6 bases between them. Germline V CDR1 and CDR2: MGHRA, YSYEKL. This CDR3 contains 14 residues. J is TRBJ1-1 and V is TRBV4-1, with D unresolved. Sequenced material: PBMCs. The receptor was isolated from a female donor in good health and CMV-seropositive. The CDR3 loop is CASSQAEVNTEAFF. CDR3 in DNA: TGCGCCAGCAGCCAAGCGGAGGTGAACACTGAAGCTTTCTTT.